The next 20 T cell receptor beta chains were all read from a single sample in a study of CD8 T cells in Susac syndrome. The RNA input was about 0.45 to 1 ug, and it was reverse transcribed with random hexamers. TCRdb independently ran MiXCR on the immunoSEQ multiplex PCR reads; one entry per CDR3 protein. The sample shows around 280,000 distinct CDR3 sequences, 92% of them seen only once. The sample comprised CD4+ T cells from PBMCs. These receptors all come from a human donor with multiple sclerosis.

Remarks on this clonotype: The DNA is left out, because the CDR3 cannot be placed on it with certainty; the CDR3 is given as TCRdb lists it. This chain links TRBV23-1 with TRBJ2-2; no DNA check was done on the table's D call, TRBD1. TRBV23-1 carries the ORF label, with uncertain function. The CDR3 has 16 residues if both end residues are counted. The CDR3 sequence is CASSRTGVWKPGSCFF.

V and J are TRBV10-3 and TRBJ2-7, with 9 bases matching TRBD1. This CDR3 is built from 13 residues. Germline CDR1 is ENHRY and CDR2 is SYGVKD. V lost 10 bases and J lost 5; bases outside the gene matches: 9. The CDR3: CATIQGQGHEQYF. As DNA, the CDR3 is TGTGCCACCATCCAGGGACAGGGCCACGAGCAGTACTTC.

V and J are TRBV6-1 and TRBJ1-5; no clear D gene. The V gene's germline CDR1 is MNHNS and CDR2 SASEGT. V was trimmed by 7 bases and J by 0 bases, leaving 10 bases between them. The CDR3 length is 14 residues. DNA for the CDR3: TGTGCCAGCATCTCGGGTTCTAGCAATCAGCCCCAGCATTTT. Translation: CASISGSSNQPQHF.

The chain uses TRBV3-1 and TRBJ2-3; TRBD2 aligns across 15 bases. The CDR3 contains 20 residues. Germline loops: CDR1 LGHDT, CDR2 YNNKEL (reference sequence). Germline trimming cut 2 bases from V and 6 bases from J; bases unmatched to any gene: 15. CDR3 DNA sequence: TGTGCCAGCAGCCAATGGACTTACGGACTAGCGGGAGGGCCGAAGGATACGCAGTATTTT. It specifies CASSQWTYGLAGGPKDTQYF.

The V gene is TRBV30, the J gene TRBJ2-4; D not certain. This CDR3 has 14 residues. V was trimmed by 3 bases and J by 0 bases, leaving 9 bases between them. From germline, CDR1 is GTSNPN and CDR2 SVGIG (reference sequence). The CDR3 sequence: CAWSPAKAKNIQYF. The DNA for the CDR3 is TGTGCCTGGAGCCCAGCGAAAGCCAAAAACATTCAGTACTTC. Supplemented by reference TRBV30 and TRBJ2-4, the full variable domain reads SQTIHQWPATLVQPVGSPLSLECTVEGTSNPNLYWYRQAAGRGLQLLFYSVGIGQISSEVPQNLSASRPQDRQFILSSKKLLLSDSGFYLCAWSPAKAKNIQYFGAGTRLSVL.

The sample holds a few counts of this clonotype. The chain recombines TRBV3-1 with TRBJ2-5; D is unclear. Between the trimmed V and J ends, which lost 1 base and 1 base, there was a span of 7 bases. From germline, CDR1 is LGHDT and CDR2 YNNKEL (reference sequence). The CDR3 has 14 amino acids. The CDR3 region is CASSQGQVQETQYF. In DNA form, the CDR3 reads TGTGCCAGCAGCCAAGGACAAGTCCAAGAGACCCAGTACTTC.

The J gene is TRBJ1-5, the V gene TRBV6-5; D unresolved. The CDR3 contains 14 residues. The V gene's germline CDR1 is MNHEY and CDR2 SVGAGI. V lost 2 bases and J lost 4, with 9 bases in between. The CDR3 bases are TGTGCCAGCAGTTACGGGCCCGGGAATCAGCCCCAGCATTTT. Its protein product is CASSYGPGNQPQHF.

The chain links TRBV7-9 to TRBJ2-1; TRBD2 is a possible D gene (5 bases). The V and J ends lost 1 base and 5 bases respectively, with 9 bases between them. CDR3 length: 14 amino acids. CDR1 SEHNR and CDR2 FQNEAQ come from the germline V gene (reference sequence). For the CDR3, the DNA is TGTGCCAGCAGCTTAGGAGGGTACCACAATGAGCAGTTCTTC. This codes for CASSLGGYHNEQFF.

This chain connects TRBV5-6 to TRBJ2-7; perhaps TRBD1 as D (5 bases). The V gene lost 0 bases and the J gene lost 6 bases, with 13 bases spanning the gap. This CDR3 is 14 amino acids long. Germline CDR1 and CDR2: SGHDT and YYEEEE. CDR3: CASSLAGNRIEQYF. DNA for the CDR3: TGTGCCAGCAGCTTGGCAGGGAACAGGATCGAGCAGTACTTC.

This sequence joins TRBV20-1 and TRBJ2-5, with unresolved D. Looked up from germline, CDR1 is DFQATT and CDR2 is SNEGSKA (reference sequence). V lost 3 bases and J 5 bases, leaving 16 bases between the germline ends. This CDR3 has 14 amino acids. Here the CDR3 reads CSARGPGGPETQYF. The CDR3 DNA reads TGCAGTGCTAGGGGTCCCGGTGGTCCCGAGACCCAGTACTTC.

The chain combines TRBV7-8 with TRBJ2-2; no clear D. V was trimmed by 7 bases and J by 4 bases, leaving 22 bases between them. This CDR3 comprises 17 residues. Germline lookup yields CDR1 SGHVS and CDR2 FQNEAQ. The CDR3 DNA sequence: TGTGCCAGCACCCCGTCGGGCGGCCGGGCGCGCACCGGGGAGCTGTTTTTT. This sequence encodes CASTPSGGRARTGELFF.

The chain is built from TRBV6-6 and TRBJ1-1; perhaps TRBD1 as D (5 bases). CDR1 is MNHNY, CDR2 SVGAGI, per germline (reference sequence). The ends were cut back, 7 bases at V and 1 base at J, with 16 bases in the middle. The length of the CDR3 is 15 residues. CDR3 sequence (DNA): TGTGCCAGCACTGGGGGGGTTTATTCGAACACTGAAGCTTTCTTT. Its translation is CASTGGVYSNTEAFF.

J is TRBJ2-3 and V is TRBV5-6; D call uncertain. Trimming removed 2 bases from V and 6 bases from J, with 13 bases in between. Germline CDR1 and CDR2: SGHDT and YYEEEE. This CDR3 comprises 14 residues. The CDR3: CASSFISVGDTQYF. The CDR3 bases are TGTGCCAGCAGCTTTATATCGGTAGGCGATACGCAGTATTTT. The whole variable domain, remainder taken from reference TRBV5-6 and TRBJ2-3, is DAGVTQSPTHLIKTRGQQVTLRCSPKSGHDTVSWYQQALGQGPQFIFQYYEEEERQRGNFPDRFSGHQFPNYSSELNVNALLLGDSALYLCASSFISVGDTQYFGPGTRLTVL.

The V and J genes are TRBV29-1 and TRBJ2-2; TRBD2 matches at 8 bases. Germline CDR1 SQVTM, CDR2 ANQGSEA. There are 14 residues in the CDR3. After removal of 2 bases from V and 6 bases from J, the junction contained 5 bases not matched to a gene. The chain's CDR3 is CSVERGGLAGELFF. Written as DNA, the CDR3 is TGCAGCGTTGAACGGGGGGGGCTTGCCGGGGAGCTGTTTTTT.

The gene calls are TRBV6-4 and TRBJ2-3; D call uncertain. The germline V and J ends were trimmed by 3 bases and 5 bases, with 9 bases remaining between them. The CDR3 consists of 13 residues. Germline V gives CDR1 MRHNA, CDR2 SNTAGT. CDR3 loop: CASSETGIDTQYF. The CDR3 coding sequence is TGTGCCAGCAGTGAGACCGGCATAGATACGCAGTATTTT.

The chain uses TRBV7-9 and TRBJ1-6, with D possibly being TRBD1 (5 bases). Germline assignment: CDR1 SEHNR and CDR2 FQNEAQ (reference sequence). The CDR3 length is 14 residues. Trimming stripped 1 base from V and 8 bases from J, with 9 bases between. The CDR3 bases are TGTGCCAGCAGCTTAGGGGGGTTGGATTCACCCCTCCACTTT. Its translation: CASSLGGLDSPLHF.

The chain employs TRBV5-4 and TRBJ1-4; D remains unclear. The CDR3 is 13 amino acids. V lost 0 bases, J lost 2 bases, and 2 bases lay in between. Germline CDR1 is SGHNT and CDR2 is YYREEE (reference sequence). The CDR3 loop reads CASSLDTNEKLFF. CDR3 bases: TGTGCCAGCAGCTTGGACACTAATGAAAAACTGTTTTTT.

This clonotype was recorded only once. The gene calls are TRBV19 and TRBJ1-6; D call uncertain. Trimming removed 5 bases from V and 7 bases from J, with 6 bases in between. Germline V gene data show CDR1 as LNHDA and CDR2 as SQIVND (reference sequence). The CDR3 length is 12 residues. CDR3 protein: CASSAWNSPLHF. CDR3 bases: TGTGCCAGTAGTGCTTGGAATTCACCCCTCCACTTT.

The gene calls are TRBV6-5 and TRBJ2-3; maybe TRBD2 (6 bases). V dropped 5 bases and J dropped 6 bases, with 18 bases sitting between them. Germline assignment: CDR1 MNHEY and CDR2 SVGAGI. The CDR3 has 15 amino acids. The CDR3 is CASSNIIGGGDTQYF. The DNA for the CDR3 is TGTGCCAGCAGTAACATTATAGGAGGAGGGGATACGCAGTATTTT.

The rearrangement links TRBV12-3 or TRBV12-4 to TRBJ1-1; 11 bases are a match to TRBD1. The CDR3 has 15 residues. The ends lost 5 bases at V and 4 bases at J; junction bases unmatched: 6. CDR3 sequence: CASSPGQGASTEAFF. CDR3 bases: TGTGCCAGCAGTCCTGGACAGGGGGCGAGCACTGAAGCTTTCTTT.